This T cell receptor (beta chain) was identified in a study of persistence of HIV-infected CD4 T cells. At the level of the study: A couple of participants gave one leukapheresis sample; others gave up to about 180 mL blood repeatedly.

Broader study findings: CMV- and Gag-responding cells had lower TCRbeta richness than CD3/CD28-responding cells. Antigen-responding cells were enriched for degenerate expanded CDR3beta sequences.

Points on this clone: Its antigen is not known.

CDR3 length: 13 amino acids. Looked up from germline, CDR1 is SEHNR and CDR2 is FQNEAQ (reference sequence). V gave up 1 base and J gave up 4 bases, with 7 bases separating them. Anti-CD3/anti-CD28 beads served as a nonspecific positive control stimulus. Sorting of responding CD4+ T cells relied on upregulated CD40 ligand together with CD69. Before stimulation, PBMCs underwent CD8+ T cell depletion. Sequencing used immunoSEQ version 4 in survey mode. Assay: immunoSEQ multiplex PCR; the TCRdb copy retains only in-frame clones and omits some. This sample has 35,000 to 45,000 clones, with over 80% found just once.

The source material was CD4+ T cells sorted from PBMCs after approximately 19-hour stimulation, sampled from a patient who received antiretroviral therapy. This TCR derives from an adult man with HIV who was CMV-seropositive. The chain recombines TRBV7-9 with TRBJ1-2; D is undetermined. The CDR3 bases are TGTGCCAGCAGCTTAGGTAGACTCTATGGCTACACCTTC. The encoded protein is CASSLGRLYGYTF.